This TCR beta chain was captured by sequencing in a study of CD8+ T cells in alopecia areata. As for the study in general: Female C3H/HeJ mice aged 7-10 weeks were given skin from C3H/HeJ graft donors, roughly 6-13 months old, that had spontaneous alopecia.

Study findings and constraints: Scalp specimens additionally yield sequences from normal skin's resident alphabeta T cells. Clonality in lesional scalp, especially alopecia totalis/universalis, exceeded that of normal scalp.

Sorting relied on CD4, CD8alpha, NKG2D, NKG2ACE and other markers applied to pooled cutaneous lymph node cells. A note on this clone: Its target is unknown. Gene names denote mouse genes. The read ends 4 residues early relative to the CDR3; the germline J gene fills the gap.

Extracted RNA was reverse transcribed into cDNA, the sequencing template. TCRdb keeps only in-frame clones here, not all; method: immunoSEQ multiplex PCR. The record shows over 250,000 clones for this sample, with no singletons present. In germline, CDR1 is NSHNY, CDR2 SYGAGN. The CDR3 covers 12 residues. Sequencing was done on a sample of CD4+ T cells sorted from a lymph node. This TCR was sampled from a C3H/HeJ mouse with alopecia areata. MHC haplotype of the mouse line: H2-k. V usage is TRBV13-1 and J usage is TRBJ2-1; possibly TRBD1 for D (6 bases). The DNA read from the CDR3 is TGTGCCAGCAGACAGGGATGGGCT. Encoded protein: CASRQGWA. Given in full, the CDR3 is CASRQGWAEQFF.